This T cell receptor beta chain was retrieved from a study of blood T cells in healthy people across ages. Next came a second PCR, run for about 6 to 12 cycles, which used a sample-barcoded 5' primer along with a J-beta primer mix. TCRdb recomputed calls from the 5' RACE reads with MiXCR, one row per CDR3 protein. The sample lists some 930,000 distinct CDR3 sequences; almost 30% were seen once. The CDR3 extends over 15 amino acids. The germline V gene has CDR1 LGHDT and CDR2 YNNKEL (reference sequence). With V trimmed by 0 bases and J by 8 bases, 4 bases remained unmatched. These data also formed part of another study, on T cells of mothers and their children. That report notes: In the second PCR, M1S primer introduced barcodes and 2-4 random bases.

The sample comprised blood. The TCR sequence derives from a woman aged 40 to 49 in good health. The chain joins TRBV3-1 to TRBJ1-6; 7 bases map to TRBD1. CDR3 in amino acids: CASSQDKQGHSPLHF. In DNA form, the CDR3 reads TGTGCCAGCAGCCAAGATAAACAGGGGCATTCACCCCTCCACTTT.